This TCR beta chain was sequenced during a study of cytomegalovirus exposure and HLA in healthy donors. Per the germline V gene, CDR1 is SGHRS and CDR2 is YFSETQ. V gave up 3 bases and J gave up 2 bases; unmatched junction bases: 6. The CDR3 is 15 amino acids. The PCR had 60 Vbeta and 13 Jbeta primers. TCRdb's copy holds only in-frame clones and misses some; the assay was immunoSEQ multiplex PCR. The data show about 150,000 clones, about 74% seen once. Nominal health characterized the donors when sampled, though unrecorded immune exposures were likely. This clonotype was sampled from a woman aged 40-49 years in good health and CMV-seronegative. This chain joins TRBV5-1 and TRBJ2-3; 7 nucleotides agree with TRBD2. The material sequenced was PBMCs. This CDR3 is CASSSAGTITDTQYF. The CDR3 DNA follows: TGCGCCAGCAGCTCCGCTGGGACTATCACAGATACGCAGTATTTT.